One TCR beta chain is described in this entry. Its target is not known. Germline CDR1 and CDR2: MNHEY and SVGAGI. The CDR3 loop spans 18 amino acids. The data originate from a study of T cells expressing NK-cell markers. Study-wide context: Investigators obtained TCR beta repertoires from sorted CD3+CD56+NKG2C+, CD3+CD56+NKG2C- and CD3+CD56-NKG2C+ T cells. Out of eight donors sequenced, seven tested HCMV-seropositive and the remaining one seronegative.

5'RACE template switching with UMIs generated TCR beta cDNA. TCRdb reprocessed the 5' RACE reads and keeps a single row for each CDR3 protein, giving no DNA. The sample table includes almost 450,000 distinct CDR3 sequences. Whole-study findings and limits: The dominant NKG2C+ clonotypes represented roughly 1.0-7.5% of CD8+ T cells in over 5 donors.

This chain links TRBV6-5 with TRBJ2-1; TCRdb's D call of TRBD2 is untestable without DNA. The source material was blood T cells: a sorted CD56 or NKG2C T cell subset, CD4+ or CD8+ T cells, or bulk PBMC T cells (not recorded which). The sequence came from a woman aged 18-70 years in good health. The chain's CDR3 is CASSSYRTSGGPYNEQFF.